These T cell receptor beta chains were read from a single sample in a study of blood T cell repertoires in COVID-19. The method was immunoSEQ multiplex PCR; TCRdb's version includes in-frame clones alone and lacks a portion of them. The sample holds 90,000 to 120,000 clones, roughly 90% seen once. The sample was peripheral blood. The receptors were sampled from a middle-aged man with active or convalescent COVID-19. Both conserved end residues are part of each CDR3. The order of the fields is CDR3 DNA, CDR3 protein, clone size, V gene, D gene, J gene. The D gene is left open where the match is weak. Clone size appears in some rows only: once, few, many, or a class for an expanded clone.

CDR3nt: TGTGCCACCAGTGCTAGCGGGACGAGCTCCTACAATGAGCAGTTCTTC; CDR3aa: CATSASGTSSYNEQFF; abundance: -; v_gene: TRBV24-1; d_gene: TRBD2; j_gene: TRBJ2-1
CDR3nt: TGTGCCAGCAGCGTGTCGAGCTGGAACACCGGGGAGCTGTTTTTT; CDR3aa: CASSVSSWNTGELFF; abundance: -; v_gene: TRBV9; d_gene: -; j_gene: TRBJ2-2
CDR3nt: TGTGCCAGCAGTTTTTCCGGGACAGGAAATTACGGGCAGTACTTC; CDR3aa: CASSFSGTGNYGQYF; abundance: few; v_gene: TRBV27; d_gene: TRBD1; j_gene: TRBJ2-7
CDR3nt: TGTGCCAGCAGCATAGGGTTCAGCGGGGACACAGATACGCAGTATTTT; CDR3aa: CASSIGFSGDTDTQYF; abundance: -; v_gene: TRBV7-3; d_gene: TRBD2; j_gene: TRBJ2-3
CDR3nt: TGTGCCAGTTCCAGCTCTGGGGCCAACGTCCTGACTTTC; CDR3aa: CASSSSGANVLTF; abundance: -; v_gene: TRBV19; d_gene: -; j_gene: TRBJ2-6
CDR3nt: TGTGCCAGCAGTTTGGGCCTTTATTCCGGGAGCACCCTTCATGGCTACACCTTC; CDR3aa: CASSLGLYSGSTLHGYTF; abundance: -; v_gene: TRBV28; d_gene: -; j_gene: TRBJ1-2
CDR3nt: TGTGCCAGCAGGAACAGGGTGATGAATGAAAAACTGTTTTTT; CDR3aa: CASRNRVMNEKLFF; abundance: once; v_gene: TRBV6-5; d_gene: -; j_gene: TRBJ1-4
CDR3nt: TGTGCCATCAGCGGACTAGCGGAGAGGGGGGAGCTGTTTTTT; CDR3aa: CAISGLAERGELFF; abundance: -; v_gene: TRBV10-3; d_gene: TRBD2; j_gene: TRBJ2-2
CDR3nt: TGTGCCAGCAGTCCGTTGGGGCTGGACAGGGGGGCTGAAGCTTTCTTT; CDR3aa: CASSPLGLDRGAEAFF; abundance: -; v_gene: TRBV28; d_gene: TRBD1; j_gene: TRBJ1-1
CDR3nt: TGTGCCAGCAGGCACAGGGACAGGATTAGTCAGCCCCAGCATTTT; CDR3aa: CASRHRDRISQPQHF; abundance: -; v_gene: TRBV28; d_gene: TRBD1; j_gene: TRBJ1-5
CDR3nt: TGTGCCAGCTTCTCAGGGGCCTCTAATGAAAAACTGTTTTTT; CDR3aa: CASFSGASNEKLFF; abundance: -; v_gene: TRBV25-1; d_gene: -; j_gene: TRBJ1-4
CDR3nt: TGTGCCAGCAGCCAGGACAGGGGGAGAGGTGAAAAACTGTTTTTT; CDR3aa: CASSQDRGRGEKLFF; abundance: -; v_gene: TRBV7-8; d_gene: TRBD1; j_gene: TRBJ1-4
CDR3nt: TGTGCCATCAGGGGGACAGGGAGTAACACCGGGGAGCTGTTTTTT; CDR3aa: CAIRGTGSNTGELFF; abundance: -; v_gene: TRBV10-3; d_gene: TRBD1; j_gene: TRBJ2-2
CDR3nt: TGTGCCAGCAGCCGAACATGGAACACTGAAGCTTTCTTT; CDR3aa: CASSRTWNTEAFF; abundance: -; v_gene: TRBV6-5; d_gene: -; j_gene: TRBJ1-1
CDR3nt: TGTGCCAGCAGCCAATCCAACGGACTAGTTCTGTTCTTC; CDR3aa: CASSQSNGLVLFF; abundance: -; v_gene: TRBV7-9; d_gene: TRBD2; j_gene: TRBJ2-1
CDR3nt: TGTGCCAGCAGCACGGGACTAGCGGGCCTCTACGAGCAGTACTTC; CDR3aa: CASSTGLAGLYEQYF; abundance: -; v_gene: TRBV27; d_gene: TRBD2; j_gene: TRBJ2-7
CDR3nt: TGTGCCAGCAGTTTCGAGGGGGCGCTTTACGAGCAGTACTTC; CDR3aa: CASSFEGALYEQYF; abundance: -; v_gene: TRBV27; d_gene: TRBD1; j_gene: TRBJ2-7
CDR3nt: TGTGCCTGGAGTCTCGGCGGGAGCTCCTACGAGCAGTACTTC; CDR3aa: CAWSLGGSSYEQYF; abundance: -; v_gene: TRBV30; d_gene: TRBD2; j_gene: TRBJ2-7
CDR3nt: TGTGCCAGTAGTGGGGCGGGAGGTATGGGCTATGAGCAGTTCTTC; CDR3aa: CASSGAGGMGYEQFF; abundance: -; v_gene: TRBV19; d_gene: TRBD2; j_gene: TRBJ2-1
CDR3nt: TGTGCCAGCAGCTTACTGGCGGGAGCGAACACCGGGGAGCTGTTTTTT; CDR3aa: CASSLLAGANTGELFF; abundance: once; v_gene: TRBV7-3; d_gene: TRBD2; j_gene: TRBJ2-2
CDR3nt: TGTGCCAGCAGTTTGACCCTGAGGGCTGCAGGCTATGGCTACACCTTC; CDR3aa: CASSLTLRAAGYGYTF; abundance: once; v_gene: TRBV7-2; d_gene: -; j_gene: TRBJ1-2
CDR3nt: TGTGCCTGGAGTGGGGGACAGGGCTACGAGCAGTACTTC; CDR3aa: CAWSGGQGYEQYF; abundance: -; v_gene: TRBV30; d_gene: TRBD1; j_gene: TRBJ2-7
CDR3nt: TGTGCCAGTAGTACGCCCGGGACAGGGGGCGGAGGCTACACCTTC; CDR3aa: CASSTPGTGGGGYTF; abundance: -; v_gene: TRBV19; d_gene: TRBD1; j_gene: TRBJ1-2
CDR3nt: TGTGCCAGCAGCATCGACAGGGTAGGATACGAGCAGTACTTC; CDR3aa: CASSIDRVGYEQYF; abundance: -; v_gene: TRBV7-8; d_gene: TRBD1; j_gene: TRBJ2-7
CDR3nt: TGTGCCAGCAGTCGCAGGGAATTTGGCTACACCTTC; CDR3aa: CASSRREFGYTF; abundance: -; v_gene: TRBV25-1; d_gene: -; j_gene: TRBJ1-2
CDR3nt: TGTGCCAGCAGCCCCCTCTCCTACGAGCAGTACTTC; CDR3aa: CASSPLSYEQYF; abundance: few; v_gene: TRBV7-2; d_gene: -; j_gene: TRBJ2-7
CDR3nt: TGTGCCAGCAGTTCCACTAGCACAGATACGCAGTATTTT; CDR3aa: CASSSTSTDTQYF; abundance: -; v_gene: TRBV7-3; d_gene: -; j_gene: TRBJ2-3
CDR3nt: TGTGCCAGCAGCCAAGTAGAAACCTTAGCCAAAAACATTCAGTACTTC; CDR3aa: CASSQVETLAKNIQYF; abundance: -; v_gene: TRBV3-1/TRBV3-2; d_gene: -; j_gene: TRBJ2-4
CDR3nt: TGTGCCAGCAGCTTATCGGGACTACAACGGCCCGAGCAGTACTTC; CDR3aa: CASSLSGLQRPEQYF; abundance: -; v_gene: TRBV7-8; d_gene: TRBD2; j_gene: TRBJ2-7
CDR3nt: TGTGCCAGCAGCCGTAATTCGAACACCGGGGAGCTGTTTTTT; CDR3aa: CASSRNSNTGELFF; abundance: -; v_gene: TRBV7-2; d_gene: -; j_gene: TRBJ2-2
CDR3nt: TGTGCCAGCAGCTTCGGGGTAGACGGCTACACCTTC; CDR3aa: CASSFGVDGYTF; abundance: few; v_gene: TRBV5-6; d_gene: -; j_gene: TRBJ1-2
CDR3nt: TGTGCCAGCATGGGGCCAAACAACCATGGCTACACCTTC; CDR3aa: CASMGPNNHGYTF; abundance: -; v_gene: TRBV6-5; d_gene: -; j_gene: TRBJ1-2
CDR3nt: TGTGCCAGCTCACCATCATCCGGGACTAGCACGTTCAATGAGCAGTTCTTC; CDR3aa: CASSPSSGTSTFNEQFF; abundance: -; v_gene: TRBV18; d_gene: TRBD2; j_gene: TRBJ2-1
CDR3nt: TGTGCCAGCAGCGAGGAACCAGGGTTTGGAAACACCATATATTTT; CDR3aa: CASSEEPGFGNTIYF; abundance: -; v_gene: TRBV9; d_gene: -; j_gene: TRBJ1-3
CDR3nt: TGTGCCAGCAGCATACAGGGGAGTCAGCCCCAGCATTTT; CDR3aa: CASSIQGSQPQHF; abundance: -; v_gene: TRBV9; d_gene: TRBD1; j_gene: TRBJ1-5
CDR3nt: TGTGCCAGCAGCCAGAGGACAGGGGGAGAGACCCAGTACTTC; CDR3aa: CASSQRTGGETQYF; abundance: -; v_gene: TRBV3-1/TRBV3-2; d_gene: TRBD1; j_gene: TRBJ2-5
CDR3nt: TGTGCCAGCAGCTTAGTGACTTCGAGCTCCTACGAGCAGTACTTC; CDR3aa: CASSLVTSSSYEQYF; abundance: -; v_gene: TRBV7-2; d_gene: -; j_gene: TRBJ2-7
CDR3nt: TGTGCCAGCAGCTCCTCCCCAGCGGATACGCAGTATTTT; CDR3aa: CASSSSPADTQYF; abundance: -; v_gene: TRBV5-8; d_gene: -; j_gene: TRBJ2-3
CDR3nt: TGTGCCTGGAGTCAGGATCTCTATGGCTACACCTTC; CDR3aa: CAWSQDLYGYTF; abundance: -; v_gene: TRBV30; d_gene: -; j_gene: TRBJ1-2
CDR3nt: TGTGCCAGCAGTTACCTAGCGGGAGTCAATGAGCAGTTCTTC; CDR3aa: CASSYLAGVNEQFF; abundance: once; v_gene: TRBV6-5; d_gene: TRBD2; j_gene: TRBJ2-1
CDR3nt: TGTGCCAGCAGCCAAGAGAGGGTCATTCAGTACTTC; CDR3aa: CASSQERVIQYF; abundance: once; v_gene: TRBV3-1/TRBV3-2; d_gene: -; j_gene: TRBJ2-4